Ten or more counts support the clone carrying this TCR beta chain. Its specificity is unknown. Synthesis of cDNA was accomplished via 5'RACE employing 10-nucleotide random UMIs. In every sequencing run, more than 200 million TCR-beta sequences were generated from 15-18 subjects. TCRdb redid the calling of the 5' RACE reads with MiXCR, one entry per CDR3 protein. This sample has about 49,000 distinct CDR3 sequences, with about a tenth found just once. The data originate from a study of neurological immune-mediated disorders. Findings of the study overall: HTLV-1-associated myelopathy had the most TCR clonal expansion, while multiple sclerosis had the least, a level that fell below healthy controls. None of the CDR3 amino acid sequences of expanded clones were shared across subjects, and this suggested private repertoires in all groups.

The V segment lost 1 base and the J segment 9 bases; nucleotides outside the gene matches: 7. The CDR3 length is 14 residues. In germline, CDR1 is SGHRS, CDR2 YFSETQ. Time point reported: longitudinal time-point 1 (baseline). Sequenced input: PBMCs. This receptor was obtained from a woman aged 40 to 49 in good health. The chain uses TRBV5-1 and TRBJ2-1, with TRBD1 matching 7 bases. The CDR3: CASSLRGQVTEQFF. The CDR3 DNA sequence: TGCGCCAGCAGCTTGCGCGGACAGGTCACTGAGCAGTTCTTC.